These 27 T cell receptor beta chains were sequenced from one sample in a study of cytomegalovirus exposure and HLA in healthy donors. The repertoire was sequenced with immunoSEQ multiplex PCR; TCRdb's copy has only in-frame clones and lacks some. This sample yields hundreds of thousands of clones, of which more than 80% are seen a single time; under 0.95% belongs to the top ten. The sequenced sample was PBMCs. The receptors derive from a woman between 18 and 30 years old in good health and CMV-seronegative.

The genes are TRBV2 and TRBJ2-7; a possible D gene is TRBD1 (6 bases). The germline V gene has CDR1 SNHLY and CDR2 FYNNEI. The CDR3 loop spans 14 amino acids. Deletions cut 6 bases from V and 2 bases from J, with 14 bases between. The DNA of the CDR3 is TGTGCCAGCAGGAGGGGGAGATCCCCCTACGAGCAGTACTTC. Encoded protein: CASRRGRSPYEQYF.

This clone was counted a few times. This sequence joins TRBV28 and TRBJ1-2, with a possible D match to TRBD1 (6 bases). Germline V gene lookup returns CDR1 MDHEN and CDR2 SYDVKM. The ends were cut back, 6 bases at V and 3 bases at J, with 11 bases in the middle. The CDR3 spans 13 residues. CDR3 protein: CASRLAGDYGYTF. The CDR3 DNA follows: TGTGCCAGCAGACTTGCAGGGGACTATGGCTACACCTTC.

CDR3 nucleotides: TGTGCCAGCAGTCGACCCTCCGGGACAGGGGGCTACGAGCAGTACTTC. It codes for CASSRPSGTGGYEQYF. V usage is TRBV11-1 and J usage is TRBJ2-7, with TRBD1 matching 11 bases. Losses at the gene ends were 6 bases for V and 3 bases for J; bases not matched to a gene: 10. The CDR3 spans 16 residues. Germline values: CDR1 SGHAT, CDR2 FQDESV (reference sequence).

J is TRBJ2-2 and V is TRBV4-1; D possibly corresponds to TRBD2 (5 bases). The V end was cut by 2 bases, the J end by 9 bases, with 13 bases between. Germline V gene lookup returns CDR1 MGHRA and CDR2 YSYEKL. This CDR3 has 14 residues. The CDR3 loop is CASSQLAPGRELFF. The CDR3 nucleotides are TGCGCCAGCAGCCAACTAGCACCAGGCCGGGAGCTGTTTTTT.

This clone was observed once. The same CDR3 can be traced to other DNA sequences in this sample. J is TRBJ2-1 and V is TRBV28, with D possibly matching TRBD2 (5 bases). The germline CDR1 and CDR2 sequences are MDHEN and SYDVKM. The V and J ends lost 3 bases and 0 bases respectively, with 6 bases between them. The length of the CDR3 is 14 residues. CDR3 loop: CASSFGSSYNEQFF. DNA for the CDR3: TGTGCCAGCAGTTTTGGGAGCTCCTACAATGAGCAGTTCTTC.

In its sample, this clone was seen a few times. CDR3 protein: CAWTRQGPWDEQYF. Here the CDR3 DNA reads TGTGCCTGGACCCGACAGGGCCCTTGGGACGAGCAGTACTTC. The chain is built from TRBV30 and TRBJ2-7; 7 positions agree with TRBD1. Germline assignment: CDR1 GTSNPN and CDR2 SVGIG (reference sequence). This CDR3 spans 14 amino acids. V was clipped by 4 bases and J by 5 bases; unmatched bases: 11.

V and J are TRBV2 and TRBJ2-7; weak D call: TRBD1 (6 bases). Germline V gene sequence: CDR1 SNHLY, CDR2 FYNNEI. Trimming took 1 base from V and 7 from J, leaving 14 bases between them. This CDR3 spans 14 amino acids. The CDR3 DNA sequence: TGTGCCAGCAGTGAAGGTGGGGGCCCCAGAGAGCAGTACTTC. Translating gives CASSEGGGPREQYF.

In this sample, this clone turned up a few times. This CDR3 is CASTPWEGGQLVNYGYTF. For the CDR3, the DNA is TGTGCCAGTACACCCTGGGAGGGTGGCCAGTTGGTTAACTATGGCTACACCTTC. This chain links TRBV19 with TRBJ1-2; no clear D gene. The V and J ends lost 7 bases and 1 base respectively, with 25 bases between them. The CDR3 totals 18 residues. The germline V gene encodes CDR1 LNHDA and CDR2 SQIVND (reference sequence).

This clone has a handful of counts. The chain carries TRBV16 and TRBJ1-1; D is uncertain. This CDR3 comprises 15 residues. V lost 0 bases and J lost 5, with 13 bases in between. Per the germline V gene, CDR1 is KGHSY and CDR2 is FQNENV. In DNA, the CDR3 is TGTGCCAGCAGCCAATCGTTGTCCGTCTTAACTGAAGCTTTCTTT. Amino acid sequence: CASSQSLSVLTEAFF.

This sequence joins TRBV7-9 and TRBJ2-3; 15 bases line up with TRBD2. The CDR3 has 17 amino acids. The germline V gene has CDR1 SEHNR and CDR2 FQNEAQ (reference sequence). J was trimmed by 5 bases and V by 4 bases; bases with no gene match: 7. The CDR3 nucleotides are TGTGCCAGCAGCTCCGGACTAGCGGGGGGGCGTATAGATACGCAGTATTTT. This translates into CASSSGLAGGRIDTQYF.

This clone has only a few counts. The CDR3 reads CAWRPGQGAPAFF. CDR3 DNA sequence: TGTGCCTGGAGACCGGGACAGGGGGCGCCGGCTTTCTTT. The chain links TRBV30 to TRBJ1-1; 12 bases fit TRBD1. V was clipped by 3 bases and J by 11 bases; unmatched bases: 7. This CDR3 has 13 residues. Germline assignment: CDR1 GTSNPN and CDR2 SVGIG (reference sequence).

This chain links TRBV28 with TRBJ2-7, with TRBD1 matching over 9 bases. Germline trimming cut 6 bases from V and 3 bases from J; bases unmatched to any gene: 12. The germline CDR1 and CDR2 sequences are MDHEN and SYDVKM. This CDR3 spans 16 amino acids. CDR3 bases: TGTGCCAGCAGGAACCCTTCGGGACAGGGACTCTACGAGCAGTACTTC. Its translation is CASRNPSGQGLYEQYF.

This chain links TRBV9 with TRBJ1-2; 8 nucleotides line up with TRBD1. J lost 4 bases, V lost 1 base, and 3 bases had no gene match. The CDR3 totals 14 residues. Looked up from germline, CDR1 is SGDLS and CDR2 is YYNGEE. CDR3 region: CASSVNRGAYGYTF. DNA for the CDR3: TGTGCCAGCAGCGTAAACAGGGGGGCCTATGGCTACACCTTC. Together with reference TRBV9 and TRBJ1-2, the CDR3 gives the full variable domain: DSGVTQTPKHLITATGQRVTLRCSPRSGDLSVYWYQQSLDQGLQFLIQYYNGEERAKGNILERFSAQQFPDLHSELNLSSLELGDSALYFCASSVNRGAYGYTFGSGTRLTVV.

The chain links TRBV11-3 to TRBJ2-2; 12 nucleotides align to TRBD1. CDR3 length: 16 amino acids. V lost 5 bases, J lost 7 bases, and 8 bases stayed unmatched. CDR1 SGHNT and CDR2 YENEEA come from the germline V gene. CDR3 region: CASSPRDRGLGGELFF. CDR3 in DNA: TGTGCCAGCAGCCCCCGGGACAGGGGGCTCGGCGGGGAGCTGTTTTTT.

This chain connects TRBV11-2 to TRBJ1-2; the D gene is possibly TRBD1 (5 bases). The CDR3 is 13 amino acids. With 3 bases removed from V and 4 bases from J, the gap between germline ends came to 9 bases. Germline lookup yields CDR1 SGHAT and CDR2 FQNNGV. CDR3: CASSLEGTYGYTF. The CDR3 DNA is TGTGCCAGCAGCTTGGAGGGGACCTATGGCTACACCTTC.

The chain is built from TRBV7-2 and TRBJ2-1, with 7 bases fitting TRBD2. Germline trimming cut 4 bases from V and 10 bases from J; bases unmatched to any gene: 13. The CDR3 is made up of 15 amino acids. Germline V gene sequence: CDR1 SGHTA, CDR2 FQGNSA. CDR3 residues: CASSSSGEAVNEQFF. Here the CDR3 DNA reads TGTGCCAGCAGCTCGAGCGGGGAGGCGGTCAACGAGCAGTTCTTC. Using reference TRBV7-2 and TRBJ2-1 for the parts outside the CDR3, the full variable domain is GAGVSQSPSNKVTEKGKDVELRCDPISGHTALYWYRQSLGQGLEFLIYFQGNSAPDKSGLPSDRFSAERTGGSVSTLTIQRTQQEDSAVYLCASSSSGEAVNEQFFGPGTRLTVL.

The chain combines TRBV2 with TRBJ1-2; 7 positions match TRBD1. With 4 bases clipped from V and 1 base from J, the junction kept 12 bases outside the gene matches. The CDR3 runs 17 residues. Germline V CDR1 and CDR2: SNHLY, FYNNEI. CDR3 sequence: CASSVYRGEGFNYGYTF. CDR3 DNA: TGTGCCAGCAGTGTTTACAGGGGTGAGGGGTTTAACTATGGCTACACCTTC.

This rearrangement joins TRBV4-1 to TRBJ1-1; a possible D gene is TRBD1 (5 bases). The V gene lost 3 bases and the J gene lost 1 base, with 6 bases spanning the gap. Germline CDR1 is MGHRA and CDR2 is YSYEKL. The CDR3 extends over 13 amino acids. CDR3 amino acids: CASSHRANTEAFF. CDR3 nucleotide sequence: TGCGCCAGCAGCCACAGGGCGAACACTGAAGCTTTCTTT.

For this clone: Given a much more abundant clone one base away, this may be a read error. The rearrangement uses TRBV6-5 and TRBJ2-7; TRBD1 agrees at 8 bases. Per germline, CDR1 MNHEY and CDR2 SVGAGI. This CDR3 contains 14 residues. With 6 bases clipped from V and 0 bases from J, the junction kept 4 bases outside the gene matches. Written as DNA, the CDR3 is TGTGCCAGCAGCGGGACAGGCGTCTCCTACGAGCAGTACTTC. Amino acid sequence: CASSGTGVSYEQYF.

The chain carries TRBV27 and TRBJ2-1; the match to TRBD1 covers 7 bases. CDR3 length: 15 residues. Germline V gives CDR1 MNHEY, CDR2 SMNVEV (reference sequence). V shed 10 bases, J shed 7 bases, and the junction held 16 bases outside the gene matches. The CDR3 reads CATRYTSGQQNEQFF. Written as DNA, the CDR3 is TGTGCCACCCGCTATACCTCGGGACAGCAAAATGAGCAGTTCTTC.

V usage is TRBV28 and J usage is TRBJ2-2; TRBD2 matches at 8 bases. Germline V CDR1 and CDR2: MDHEN, SYDVKM. Trimming removed 3 bases from V and 7 bases from J; junction bases left unmatched: 4. The CDR3 extends over 14 amino acids. CDR3 DNA sequence: TGTGCCAGCAGTTTCAGCGGGAGCCACGGGGAGCTGTTTTTT. This encodes CASSFSGSHGELFF.

This chain connects TRBV2 to TRBJ2-3; weak D call: TRBD2 (6 bases). Trimming stripped 7 bases from V and 0 bases from J, with 17 bases between. The CDR3 contains 16 residues. The germline V gene encodes CDR1 SNHLY and CDR2 FYNNEI. The CDR3 DNA sequence: TGTGCCAGCAACGCGGGACGCATTATAAGCACAGATACGCAGTATTTT. It encodes CASNAGRIISTDTQYF.

The chain carries TRBV2 and TRBJ2-3; 9 bases are a match to TRBD2. There are 17 residues in the CDR3. Germline V gene sequence: CDR1 SNHLY, CDR2 FYNNEI. The V and J ends lost 6 bases and 2 bases, in that order; junction bases with no gene match: 12. CDR3 DNA: TGTGCCAGCAGGTTTTCGGGGCTAGCGGGGCCCACAGATACGCAGTATTTT. Translation: CASRFSGLAGPTDTQYF.

This chain connects TRBV27 to TRBJ1-5; D unresolved. This CDR3 is built from 14 residues. Germline V gives CDR1 MNHEY, CDR2 SMNVEV (reference sequence). V was clipped by 2 bases and J by 7 bases, with 12 bases between them. Here the CDR3 reads CASSLEYRRQPQHF. CDR3 nucleotide sequence: TGTGCCAGCAGTTTAGAGTACAGACGCCAGCCCCAGCATTTT.

This clone has just a few counts. The chain is built from TRBV4-2 and TRBJ2-1; 9 bases match TRBD2. CDR3 length: 17 amino acids. CDR1 is LGHNA and CDR2 is YNFKEQ in the germline V gene. V lost 0 bases, J lost 2 bases, and 5 bases stayed unmatched. The CDR3 region is CASSQEGAGGPYNEQFF. In nucleotides, the CDR3 is TGTGCCAGCAGCCAAGAAGGCGCGGGGGGGCCCTACAATGAGCAGTTCTTC.

CDR3 protein: CASERGNPDTQYF. As DNA, the CDR3 is TGTGCCAGCGAAAGGGGGAATCCAGATACGCAGTATTTT. The chain joins TRBV6-1 to TRBJ2-3, with D possibly TRBD1 on 6 matching bases. There are 13 residues in the CDR3. Between the trimmed V and J ends, which lost 8 bases and 4 bases, there was a span of 13 bases. Germline V lookup: CDR1 MNHNS, CDR2 SASEGT.

This clone was found once. This chain connects TRBV2 to TRBJ2-1; TRBD2 agrees at 10 bases. The CDR3 has 14 residues. Losses at the gene ends were 8 bases for V and 3 bases for J; bases not matched to a gene: 4. Germline lookup yields CDR1 SNHLY and CDR2 FYNNEI. CDR3 in amino acids: CASYEREGYNEQFF. The CDR3 DNA follows: TGTGCCAGCTATGAGCGGGAGGGCTACAATGAGCAGTTCTTC.